These 24 T cell receptor beta chains share one sample of origin, sequenced in a study of T cell repertoires in cytomegalovirus infection. No antigens are known for them. TCRdb called the reads again in MiXCR, with one record for every CDR3 protein. The sample includes roughly 80,000 distinct CDR3 sequences, approximately 39% of them seen just once. The sample was CD8+ T cells from cultured PBMCs, taken from culture after CMV antigen stimulation. Receptors were obtained from a human donor in good health (CMV status not recorded). Some clones in this sample may be carry-over from other donors' samples.

The J gene is TRBJ1-3, the V gene TRBV5-6, with D uncertain. Germline V lookup: CDR1 SGHDT, CDR2 YYEEEE. The CDR3 sequence is 14 residues long. V lost 4 bases and J lost 3, with 11 bases in between. The CDR3 here is CASSVGTDGNTIYF. DNA of the CDR3: TGTGCCAGCAGCGTAGGCACGGATGGAAACACCATATATTTT.

This clonotype was observed a few times. The CDR3 here is CSALQGAPNTGELFF. The CDR3 DNA follows: TGCAGTGCCTTACAGGGGGCGCCGAACACCGGGGAGCTGTTTTTT. J is TRBJ2-2 and V is TRBV20-1; 9 positions agree with TRBD1. The CDR3 covers 15 residues. V lost 6 bases and J lost 0; bases outside the gene matches: 5. CDR1 is DFQATT, CDR2 SNEGSKA, per germline (reference sequence).

This clonotype was detected only a few times. CDR3 bases: TGTGCCAGCAGATGGACTAGCGGGGAAACAGATACGCAGTATTTT. As protein: CASRWTSGETDTQYF. The chain couples TRBV7-2 to TRBJ2-3; 12 bases align to TRBD2. V trimming: 6 bases; J trimming: 3 bases; junction bases outside the gene matches: 4. The germline CDR1 and CDR2 sequences are SGHTA and FQGNSA. CDR3 length equals 15 residues.

This clonotype was seen a few times. V and J are TRBV5-8 and TRBJ2-1; weak D call: TRBD1 (5 bases). This CDR3 spans 16 amino acids. Trimming took off 0 bases at V and 5 bases at J, with 15 bases between the two ends. Germline V gives CDR1 SGHTS, CDR2 YDEGEE. Here the CDR3 DNA reads TGTGCCAGCAGCTTGGATGGGTCAGGGCAACACAATGAGCAGTTCTTC. Amino acids: CASSLDGSGQHNEQFF.

The chain links TRBV20-1 to TRBJ1-5; D uncertain. Germline CDR1 is DFQATT and CDR2 is SNEGSKA (reference sequence). The CDR3 has 16 amino acids. V was pared by 6 bases and J by 1 base, with 19 bases between. CDR3 sequence: CSAARSSSGSNQPQHF. For the CDR3, the DNA is TGCAGTGCAGCCCGGAGCTCCTCGGGGAGCAATCAGCCCCAGCATTTT.

The rearrangement uses TRBV7-2 and TRBJ2-7; D possibly corresponds to TRBD2 (5 bases). Trimming took off 1 base at V and 0 bases at J, with 10 bases between the two ends. Germline loops: CDR1 SGHTA, CDR2 FQGNSA. The CDR3 runs to 15 residues. CDR3 DNA sequence: TGTGCCAGCAGCTTAGTGTCGGGGAGCTCCTACGAGCAGTACTTC. This encodes CASSLVSGSSYEQYF.

This clonotype was observed a handful of times. J is TRBJ2-7 and V is TRBV7-8; D unresolved. CDR1 is SGHVS, CDR2 FQNEAQ, per germline. The CDR3 is 11 amino acids. V lost 4 bases to trimming and J lost 6 bases, with 7 bases between them. The CDR3 region is CASSSGFEQYF. CDR3 DNA sequence: TGTGCCAGCAGCTCCGGGTTCGAGCAGTACTTC.

This chain links TRBV6-1 with TRBJ2-7; 7 bases map to TRBD1. J gave up 4 bases and V 1 base, and 7 bases lay outside the gene matches. Germline V gene data show CDR1 as MNHNS and CDR2 as SASEGT. This CDR3 is 15 amino acids long. DNA for the CDR3: TGTGCCAGCAGTGAAGGTACACAGGGGTTTTACGAGCAGTACTTC. This gives the protein CASSEGTQGFYEQYF.

The V and J genes are TRBV6-6 and TRBJ2-7, with a possible D match to TRBD1 (6 bases). Deletions cut 0 bases from V and 5 bases from J, with 11 bases between. Germline V gene lookup returns CDR1 MNHNY and CDR2 SVGAGI (reference sequence). The CDR3 sequence is 14 residues long. The CDR3 reads CASSYSNRVDEQYF. As DNA, the CDR3 is TGTGCCAGCAGTTACTCGAACAGGGTAGACGAGCAGTACTTC.

This clonotype was detected only a few times. The CDR3 DNA reads TGCAGCGTCCTCGGGACAGGGGGAACCTACGAGCAGTACTTC. Residues: CSVLGTGGTYEQYF. This sequence joins TRBV29-1 and TRBJ2-7, with 11 bases identical to TRBD1. In germline, CDR1 is SQVTM, CDR2 ANQGSEA. The CDR3 covers 14 residues. With 6 bases clipped from V and 2 bases from J, the junction kept 6 bases outside the gene matches.

The chain is built from TRBV5-1 and TRBJ2-7, with D perhaps being TRBD1 or TRBD2 (5 bases each). The V gene lost 2 bases and the J gene lost 3 bases, with 18 bases spanning the gap. This CDR3 has 16 residues. CDR1 and CDR2 from the germline V gene are SGHRS and YFSETQ. The CDR3 region is CASSLRGPSSVYEQYF. CDR3 bases: TGCGCCAGCAGCTTAAGGGGACCGTCTTCCGTCTACGAGCAGTACTTC.

This clonotype was recorded a few times. V and J are TRBV27 and TRBJ2-2; D not resolved. Between the trimmed V and J ends, which lost 2 bases and 2 bases, there was a span of 6 bases. The CDR3 runs 14 residues. Germline V gene lookup returns CDR1 MNHEY and CDR2 SMNVEV (reference sequence). CDR3 coding DNA: TGTGCCAGCAGTTTAGGGTCAAACACCGGGGAGCTGTTTTTT. Its translation is CASSLGSNTGELFF.

The rearrangement joins TRBV10-3 to TRBJ1-4; D not certain. CDR3 size: 15 residues. Germline V gene data show CDR1 as ENHRY and CDR2 as SYGVKD. With 3 bases removed from V and 5 bases from J, the gap between germline ends came to 13 bases. The CDR3, as DNA: TGTGCCATCAGTGAAGCAGGAGGGAGCAATGAAAAACTGTTTTTT. Protein product: CAISEAGGSNEKLFF.

The gene calls are TRBV11-2 and TRBJ2-3, with a tentative D call TRBD2 (6 bases). The CDR3 length is 15 residues. Germline CDR1 is SGHAT and CDR2 is FQNNGV. V lost 1 base to trimming and J lost 3 bases, with 11 bases between them. The CDR3 region is CASSLVRLGTDTQYF. The CDR3 DNA is TGTGCCAGCAGCTTAGTGAGACTAGGTACAGATACGCAGTATTTT.

The chain is built from TRBV7-9 and TRBJ2-3, with TRBD1 as a possible D gene (5 bases). CDR1 and CDR2 (germline): SEHNR, FQNEAQ (reference sequence). Trimming pared 5 bases from V and 0 bases from J, leaving 27 bases between. CDR3 length equals 20 residues. For the CDR3, the DNA is TGTGCCAGCAGCCCACAGGACCCTCTAGTGGGGTATACTAGCACAGATACGCAGTATTTT. It is translated as CASSPQDPLVGYTSTDTQYF.

The table lists this clonotype with a few counts. The J gene is TRBJ2-1, the V gene TRBV7-6, with 8 bases that match TRBD1. V dropped 5 bases and J dropped 10; count of bases not matched to a gene: 7. CDR3 size: 13 residues. CDR1 is SGHVS, CDR2 FNYEAQ, per germline. CDR3: CASSPTGAGEQFF. The CDR3 DNA follows: TGTGCCAGCAGCCCGACAGGGGCGGGCGAGCAGTTCTTC. Using reference TRBV7-6 and TRBJ2-1 for the parts outside the CDR3, the full variable domain is GAGVSQSPRYKVTKRGQDVALRCDPISGHVSLYWYRQALGQGPEFLTYFNYEAQQDKSGLPNDRFSAERPEGSISTLTIQRTEQRDSAMYRCASSPTGAGEQFFGPGTRLTVL.

Ten or more counts support this clonotype. This chain uses TRBV7-9 with TRBJ2-1; no definite D call. This CDR3 spans 14 amino acids. In germline, CDR1 is SEHNR, CDR2 FQNEAQ (reference sequence). Trimming pared 2 bases from V and 7 bases from J, leaving 12 bases between. The CDR3 DNA follows: TGTGCCAGCAGCTTACACGGGCTAGAGAATGAGCAGTTCTTC. It translates to CASSLHGLENEQFF. Complete variable domain (other parts from reference TRBV7-9 and TRBJ2-1): DTGVSQNPRHKITKRGQNVTFRCDPISEHNRLYWYRQTLGQGPEFLTYFQNEAQLEKSRLLSDRFSAERPKGSFSTLEIQRTEQGDSAMYLCASSLHGLENEQFFGPGTRLTVL.

V gene TRBV4-3 combines with J gene TRBJ1-3; 9 bases are shared with TRBD1. This CDR3 has 18 amino acids. The V segment lost 0 bases and the J segment 1 base; nucleotides outside the gene matches: 7. The germline V gene encodes CDR1 LGHNA and CDR2 YSLEER. The CDR3 DNA reads TGCGCCAGCAGCCAAGATCCGGGACAGGGAGGATCTGGAAACACCATATATTTT. Protein sequence: CASSQDPGQGGSGNTIYF.

V usage is TRBV7-6 and J usage is TRBJ2-5; D ambiguous. CDR1 and CDR2 (germline): SGHVS, FNYEAQ. The V end lost 3 bases, the J end lost 1 base, and 12 bases lay between the germline ends. This CDR3 is built from 15 residues. CDR3 DNA sequence: TGTGCCAGCAGCTTCTCGCCCCTTCGCCAAGAGACCCAGTACTTC. Translated: CASSFSPLRQETQYF.

The genes are TRBV7-6 and TRBJ2-7; unclear D gene. V lost 5 bases to trimming and J lost 3 bases, with 17 bases between them. Looked up from germline, CDR1 is SGHVS and CDR2 is FNYEAQ. CDR3 length: 15 residues. The CDR3 DNA is TGTGCCAGCAGCGAGAGGACCGTTCCTGACTACGAGCAGTACTTC. Translating it yields CASSERTVPDYEQYF.

This clonotype was recorded only once. CDR3: CASSSEDLPYNEQFF. CDR3 bases: TGCGCCAGCAGCTCAGAGGACCTTCCCTACAATGAGCAGTTCTTC. The chain carries TRBV4-1 and TRBJ2-1; D unresolved. The V gene lost 5 bases and the J gene lost 2 bases, with 13 bases spanning the gap. From germline, CDR1 is MGHRA and CDR2 YSYEKL. The CDR3 is made up of 15 amino acids.

This clonotype was picked up a small number of times. The chain combines TRBV12-3 or TRBV12-4 with TRBJ1-1; D is unclear. The CDR3 runs to 14 residues. V was clipped by 3 bases and J by 8 bases, with 16 bases between them. CDR3 residues: CASSLYPNSGEAFF. The CDR3 nucleotides are TGTGCCAGCAGTTTGTATCCGAACTCGGGAGAAGCTTTCTTT.

This sequence joins TRBV4-1 and TRBJ2-7; 7 positions agree with TRBD2. This CDR3 comprises 17 residues. Looked up from germline, CDR1 is MGHRA and CDR2 is YSYEKL. Trimming at V came to 0 bases and at J to 3 bases, leaving 11 bases not matched to a gene. The CDR3 DNA sequence: TGCGCCAGCAGCCAAGAGGGAAGCGGGGTTGGGATCTACGAGCAGTACTTC. This encodes CASSQEGSGVGIYEQYF.

CDR3 residues: CASSLFRGRVEAFF. CDR3 DNA: TGTGCCAGCAGTTTATTTAGGGGGCGCGTGGAAGCTTTCTTT. The chain joins TRBV28 to TRBJ1-1; the match to TRBD1 covers 7 bases. The V and J ends lost 1 base and 8 bases, in that order; junction bases with no gene match: 7. The germline CDR1 and CDR2 sequences are MDHEN and SYDVKM. The CDR3 covers 14 residues.